Reported below is one T cell receptor beta chain. Its specificity is unknown. The data are from a study of blood T cells in healthy people across ages. RNA extraction gave at least 5 micrograms of total RNA per sample. Study-wide results and caveats: A strong correlation between TCR beta diversity and naive T cell percentage was seen.

Sample-barcoded 5' priming and a J-beta primer mix drove a second PCR of roughly 6 to 12 cycles. Each cDNA molecule was tagged by a template-switch adaptor with 12 random nucleotides. From the 5' RACE reads, TCRdb called clonotypes with MiXCR, one entry per CDR3 protein. This sample has some 1.8 million distinct CDR3 sequences, with more than 35% found just once. The sequence derives from a human donor in good health. Sequences were obtained from blood.

CDR3 nucleotides: TGTGCCAGCAGGCCGGGACAGGGGGTTGGCACCGGGGAGCTGTTTTTT. Translating gives CASRPGQGVGTGELFF. The V and J genes are TRBV25-1 and TRBJ2-2; 11 positions agree with TRBD1. This CDR3 comprises 16 residues. V lost 6 bases and J lost 4; bases outside the gene matches: 7. The germline V gene encodes CDR1 MGHDK and CDR2 SYGVNS.